The sequence of this T cell receptor beta chain was determined in a study of tumor and adjacent non-tumor tissue in lung cancer. About the study: Each sample yielded 3.5 million to 5 million productive TCRbeta reads on average.

General study findings and limits: Higher tumor TCR diversity was associated with shorter survival.

A modified ARM-PCR protocol with three rounds of nested PCR amplified TCRbeta. TCRdb re-derived calls from the multiplex PCR reads in MiXCR, one entry per CDR3 protein. The table lists under 95,000 distinct CDR3 sequences, 80% to 90% of them singletons. In germline, CDR1 is SNHLY, CDR2 FYNNEI. V was clipped by 10 bases and J by 5 bases, with 16 bases between them. This CDR3 contains 13 residues. This sample's RNA came from whole unsorted tissue. More than 3 cm separated this lung sample from the edge of the tumor. Details on this clonotype: The target antigen is unknown.

The clonotype was recovered from a man aged 55-75 years with non-small cell lung cancer. The chain employs TRBV2 and TRBJ2-3; D uncertain. The specimen sequenced was distant non-tumor lung tissue. CDR3 nucleotide sequence: TGTGCCATCCCTGGTCGAGGTGGAGATACGCAGTATTTT. Protein sequence: CAIPGRGGDTQYF.